Below, 11 T cell receptor beta chains from the same sample are listed, as sequenced in a study of CD8+ T cells in alopecia areata. Extracted from the samples, RNA was reverse transcribed into cDNA to serve as the sequencing template. Data came from immunoSEQ multiplex PCR; TCRdb stores just in-frame clones and leaves some out. Of about 120,000 clones in the sample, around two fifths were seen once. The specimen sequenced was CD4+ T cells sorted from blood. These receptors were collected from a human donor with alopecia areata.

This clone turned up a few times. The rearrangement links TRBV30 to TRBJ2-1, with TRBD1 identical over 7 bases. Germline CDR1 GTSNPN, CDR2 SVGIG (reference sequence). The CDR3 has 15 amino acids. The ends lost 3 bases at V and 5 bases at J; junction bases unmatched: 10. The CDR3 DNA follows: TGTGCCTGGAGCCTGACAGGGAGATCGAACAATGAGCAGTTCTTC. Residues: CAWSLTGRSNNEQFF.

In its sample, this clone was seen a few times. The genes are TRBV29-1 and TRBJ1-1, with 7 bases identical to TRBD1. The germline V gene encodes CDR1 SQVTM and CDR2 ANQGSEA. After removal of 6 bases from V and 1 base from J, the junction contained 11 bases not matched to a gene. The CDR3 length is 15 residues. DNA for the CDR3: TGCAGCGTAGTAAGGGACAGCCGGACGAACACTGAAGCTTTCTTT. Translated: CSVVRDSRTNTEAFF. Supplemented by reference TRBV29-1 and TRBJ1-1, the full variable domain reads SAVISQKPSRDICQRGTSLTIQCQVDSQVTMMFWYRQQPGQSLTLIATANQGSEATYESGFVIDKFPISRPNLTFSTLTVSNMSPEDSSIYLCSVVRDSRTNTEAFFGQGTRLTVV.

This clone occurred a few times. The chain carries TRBV29-1 and TRBJ2-7; 10 nucleotides line up with TRBD1. J was trimmed by 7 bases and V by 7 bases; bases with no gene match: 10. The CDR3 runs to 13 residues. Germline CDR1 reads SQVTM; CDR2 reads ANQGSEA. The CDR3 nucleotides read TGCAGCGCCACACGACAGGGGGCGGGGGAGCAGTACTTC. This encodes CSATRQGAGEQYF.

This clone was counted only a few times. The chain employs TRBV7-9 and TRBJ1-3; D is ambiguous. Germline CDR1 reads SEHNR; CDR2 reads FQNEAQ (reference sequence). With 5 bases removed from V and 0 bases from J, the gap between germline ends came to 14 bases. The CDR3 is made up of 16 amino acids. CDR3 sequence reads: CASSKRHTHSGNTIYF. The CDR3 coding sequence is TGTGCCAGCAGCAAACGACATACCCACTCTGGAAACACCATATATTTT.

The chain carries TRBV29-1 and TRBJ1-1; weak D call: TRBD1 (5 bases). CDR1 and CDR2 (germline): SQVTM, ANQGSEA. Trimming cost V 4 bases and J 4 bases, with 10 bases left between them. CDR3 length equals 12 residues. The CDR3 DNA is TGCAGCGTTGGATCGGGGACCACTGAAGCTTTCTTT. Its protein product is CSVGSGTTEAFF.

The chain is built from TRBV4-2 and TRBJ2-4; D remains ambiguous. The V end lost 0 bases, the J end lost 1 base, and 13 bases lay between the germline ends. The CDR3 runs 17 residues. The germline CDR1 and CDR2 sequences are LGHNA and YNFKEQ. The CDR3 coding sequence is TGTGCCAGCAGCCAAGATCCGAGTACCTTGGCCAAAAACATTCAGTACTTC. Amino acids: CASSQDPSTLAKNIQYF.

This clone was observed a handful of times. The chain carries TRBV29-1 and TRBJ2-3; 8 bases agree with TRBD2. The length of the CDR3 is 13 residues. The V gene's germline CDR1 is SQVTM and CDR2 ANQGSEA. J lost 1 base, V lost 7 bases, and 4 bases had no gene match. CDR3 DNA: TGCAGCGGTAAAGCGGGGGGCACAGATACGCAGTATTTT. This translates into CSGKAGGTDTQYF.

This chain uses TRBV5-1 with TRBJ2-7; D gene unclear. Germline loops: CDR1 SGHRS, CDR2 YFSETQ. The CDR3 loop spans 16 amino acids. Trimming cost V 4 bases and J 4 bases, with 21 bases left between them. CDR3 in DNA: TGCGCCAGCAGCCCCTCCCAACTGAGGTCCCCGTACGAGCAGTACTTC. It is translated as CASSPSQLRSPYEQYF.

The chain recombines TRBV9 with TRBJ2-5, with a weak D call TRBD2 (6 bases). Germline CDR1 and CDR2: SGDLS and YYNGEE. V lost 4 bases to trimming and J lost 5 bases, with 18 bases between them. The CDR3 totals 15 residues. The CDR3 nucleotides read TGTGCCAGCAGCCCCCGGGGGACGGAGGGGGAGACCCAGTACTTC. Protein sequence: CASSPRGTEGETQYF.

DNA for the CDR3: TGTGCCAGCAGCTTAGAGGGCGGCTACGAGCAGTACTTC. It yields the protein CASSLEGGYEQYF. V gene TRBV7-6 combines with J gene TRBJ2-7; D gene ambiguous. V lost 1 base, J lost 3 bases, and 7 bases lay in between. The CDR3 extends over 13 amino acids. Germline loops: CDR1 SGHVS, CDR2 FNYEAQ.

This chain links TRBV29-1 with TRBJ1-3, with D unclear. CDR1 is SQVTM and CDR2 is ANQGSEA in the germline V gene. This CDR3 spans 14 amino acids. Trimming removed 7 bases from V and 3 bases from J, with 16 bases in between. The DNA for the CDR3 is TGCAGCGCCATCCCGGAGGGCTTTGGAAACACCATATATTTT. Its translation is CSAIPEGFGNTIYF.